This record looks at one T cell receptor (beta chain) sequence and its context. Its antigen remains undetermined. Base qualities were left out, and no much larger clone turns up one base away. The data stem from a study of blood T cell repertoires in COVID-19 (dated by TCRdb to 2020 to 2022). Broadly, across the study: The collaborator samples originated in the United States, Italy and Spain and spanned the acute and convalescent phases of COVID-19. The material from the prospective study consisted of cDNA or gDNA derived from T cells, B-cell-depleted T cells, or PBMCs. The dataset comprised deeply sampled blood TCRbeta repertoires from subjects exposed to, actively infected with, or recovered from COVID-19. The repertoires were released in a freely available public database intended as a resource for research on the immune response to SARS-CoV-2. Samples came from the ongoing ImmuneRACE study (first 160 participants) plus 1,254 subjects from 6 global collaborators. A de-identified subject ID, COVID-19 status, age in years and sex were almost always included in the sample metadata. Where available, HLA class I and class II types were obtained from metadata supplied by the sample provider rather than from assay-based typing.

Inclusive of the bounding cysteine and phenylalanine, the CDR3 is 14 residues long. Kept here is only the CDR3 DNA, which spans 42 bases and is read in frame from base 1. For CDR1 and CDR2, the germline V gene lists SGHVS and FNYEAQ. The V and J ends are trimmed by 3 bases and 1 base, leaving 9 bases between them. TCRbeta CDR3 regions were amplified from genomic DNA by means of the immunoSEQ Assay, a bias-controlled multiplex PCR. In the source study's methods: Nucleated cell counts per sample were estimated from amplification of reference gene primers within the assay. To quantify the absolute abundance of each unique TCRbeta CDR3 rearrangement, sequence reads were collapsed and filtered. For each sample, productive Simpson clonality was calculated as the square root of Simpson's diversity index over productive rearrangements. The source is immuneACCESS, and TCRdb retained only in-frame sequences with V and J called. Part of the clones is not carried over; for the studies checked, unresolved V genes explain less than half of this, and the remainder is unexplained. From that table come the V and J calls and clone size; the DNA was used to work out D and trimming. This sample gives about 68,000 clones in total; 60% to 80% of them show up just once. The ten largest clonotypes hold just under 6.5% of the sample.

Findings and caveats that apply to the study as a whole: How much clinical and demographic metadata was included differed by source and by participant, and the metadata was provided uncurated.

The collaborating institutions used their own protocols to collect whole blood in K2EDTA tubes. For TCRbeta analysis, collaborators shipped samples in one of three forms: frozen whole blood, isolated PBMCs, or DNA extracted from either of those sample types. The sample was peripheral blood. The sequence came from a woman aged 55-70 years with acute or convalescent COVID-19. The V gene is TRBV7-6 and the J gene is TRBJ1-1, with a weak D call of TRBD1 (6 bases match). The encoded CDR3 is CASSFGDTNTEAFF. The DNA sequence is TGTGCCAGCAGCTTCGGGGACACGAACACTGAAGCTTTCTTT.